A single sample gave rise to the 26 T cell receptor beta chains below, sequenced in a study of blood T cell repertoires in COVID-19. Sequencing used immunoSEQ multiplex PCR; TCRdb keeps in-frame clones, though not all of them. The sample yields about 110,000 clones, 80% to 90% seen once. The sample taken for sequencing was peripheral blood. The receptor source for this set is a man aged 35 to 55 with active or convalescent COVID-19.

The chain joins TRBV7-9 to TRBJ1-2; TRBD1 matches 11 bases. This CDR3 region has 15 residues. Germline V gene data show CDR1 as SEHNR and CDR2 as FQNEAQ (reference sequence). V dropped 4 bases and J dropped 8; count of bases not matched to a gene: 9. The DNA of the CDR3 is TGTGCCAGCAGCTCGGACAGGGGGCCCCTAGGGGGCTACACCTTC. It is translated as CASSSDRGPLGGYTF. Supplemented by reference TRBV7-9 and TRBJ1-2, the full variable domain reads DTGVSQNPRHKITKRGQNVTFRCDPISEHNRLYWYRQTLGQGPEFLTYFQNEAQLEKSRLLSDRFSAERPKGSFSTLEIQRTEQGDSAMYLCASSSDRGPLGGYTFGSGTRLTVV.

The chain has TRBV10-3 and TRBJ1-1, with D unclear. The CDR3 loop spans 15 amino acids. Trimming removed 5 bases at V and 3 bases at J, with 16 bases between. Germline assignment: CDR1 ENHRY and CDR2 SYGVKD. The CDR3 is CAISTPPGRDTEAFF. The DNA for the CDR3 is TGTGCCATCAGTACCCCCCCGGGAAGGGACACTGAAGCTTTCTTT.

This clone was seen once. The CDR3: CASLPRTEKEQFF. The CDR3 bases are TGTGCCAGCCTACCACGGACAGAAAAGGAGCAGTTCTTC. The rearrangement uses TRBV28 and TRBJ2-1; D perhaps matches TRBD1 (6 bases). V was shortened by 8 bases and J by 10 bases, with 18 bases between the two germline ends. The CDR3 is 13 residues long. CDR1 is MDHEN, CDR2 SYDVKM, per germline.

This clone was counted a single time. The genes are TRBV9 and TRBJ2-1; 8 bases map to TRBD2. The germline gives CDR1 SGDLS, CDR2 YYNGEE. V trimming: 6 bases; J trimming: 6 bases; junction bases outside the gene matches: 8. CDR3 length equals 14 residues. The CDR3 sequence: CASKGGLEVNEQFF. CDR3 nucleotides: TGTGCCAGCAAGGGGGGACTAGAGGTCAATGAGCAGTTCTTC.

This sequence joins TRBV5-1 and TRBJ1-6; a possible D gene is TRBD1 (6 bases). V was trimmed by 4 bases and J by 9 bases, leaving 14 bases between them. The CDR3 has 14 residues. In germline, CDR1 is SGHRS, CDR2 YFSETQ. The CDR3 sequence: CASSIGQHLSPLHF. The DNA of the CDR3 is TGCGCCAGCAGCATCGGACAGCACCTTTCACCCCTCCACTTT. The full variable domain, with the rest looked up from reference TRBV5-1 and TRBJ1-6, is KAGVTQTPRYLIKTRGQQVTLSCSPISGHRSVSWYQQTPGQGLQFLFEYFSETQRNKGNFPGRFSGRQFSNSRSEMNVSTLELGDSALYLCASSIGQHLSPLHFGNGTRLTVT.

The chain couples TRBV18 to TRBJ1-1; D not resolved. CDR1 and CDR2 from the germline V gene are KGHSH and LQKENI. The V end was cut by 3 bases, the J end by 0 bases, with 11 bases between. The CDR3 contains 15 residues. In DNA form, the CDR3 reads TGTGCCAGCTCACCGACGAGGGTCATGAACACTGAAGCTTTCTTT. Encoded protein: CASSPTRVMNTEAFF.

Concerning this clone itself: An end of the junction differs from the germline gene, which may be a read error. The same CDR3 arises from other DNA sequences in this sample as well. The chain employs TRBV5-1 and TRBJ1-1, with a tentative D call TRBD1 (6 bases). The CDR3 contains 14 residues. Germline V gene data show CDR1 as SGHRS and CDR2 as YFSETQ. The CDR3 nucleotides read TGCGCCAGTAGCTTGGAAGCACAGGGAAGTGGAGCTTTCTTT. Encoded protein: CASSLEAQGSGAFF.

V is TRBV24-1 and J is TRBJ1-4; 8 bases fit TRBD1. Germline V gene lookup returns CDR1 KGHDR and CDR2 SFDVKD. Trimming at V came to 5 bases and at J to 8 bases, leaving 6 bases not matched to a gene. The CDR3 runs to 14 residues. The DNA of the CDR3 is TGTGCCACCAGTGGGGGACAGGCGGGGGAAAAACTGTTTTTT. As protein: CATSGGQAGEKLFF.

The chain recombines TRBV27 with TRBJ2-6; D might be TRBD2 (6 bases). V was shortened by 5 bases and J by 2 bases, with 7 bases between the two germline ends. The CDR3 consists of 14 residues. Per the germline V gene, CDR1 is MNHEY and CDR2 is SMNVEV (reference sequence). CDR3 nucleotides: TGTGCCAGCAGTGGAGGGCCTGGGGCCAACGTCCTGACTTTC. Translation gives CASSGGPGANVLTF.

This chain joins TRBV7-8 and TRBJ1-2; 8 bases fit TRBD1. The CDR3 extends over 16 amino acids. Germline assignment: CDR1 SGHVS and CDR2 FQNEAQ. V lost 5 bases, J lost 4 bases, and 12 bases stayed unmatched. The CDR3 here is CASSPRDRRTLYGYTF. The CDR3 DNA reads as TGTGCCAGCAGCCCCCGGGACAGGAGGACTCTCTATGGCTACACCTTC. Full variable domain (remainder filled in from reference TRBV7-8 and TRBJ1-2): GAGVSQSPRYKVAKRGQDVALRCDPISGHVSLFWYQQALGQGPEFLTYFQNEAQLDKSGLPSDRFFAERPEGSVSTLKIQRTQQEDSAVYLCASSPRDRRTLYGYTFGSGTRLTVV.

A note on this clone: Since no conserved phenylalanine or tryptophan closes the CDR3, a read error is the likely cause. No DNA is shown, since the ends of the CDR3 on it are uncertain; the CDR3 is the one TCRdb lists. This chain links TRBV2 with TRBJ2-7; TRBD1, the table's D call, lacks a check against the DNA. The CDR3 numbers 12 amino acids, ends counted. The germline gives CDR1 SNHLY, CDR2 FYNNEI. This chain's CDR3 is CASSDTGQTPFL.

The chain recombines TRBV5-1 with TRBJ1-2, with D uncertain. CDR3 length equals 15 residues. Germline V lookup: CDR1 SGHRS, CDR2 YFSETQ. With 0 bases removed from V and 5 bases from J, the gap between germline ends came to 14 bases. The CDR3 loop reads CASSLVGSLSYGYTF. In DNA form, the CDR3 reads TGCGCCAGCAGCTTGGTGGGCAGCCTAAGTTATGGCTACACCTTC. The variable domain in full, completed from reference TRBV5-1 and TRBJ1-2, reads KAGVTQTPRYLIKTRGQQVTLSCSPISGHRSVSWYQQTPGQGLQFLFEYFSETQRNKGNFPGRFSGRQFSNSRSEMNVSTLELGDSALYLCASSLVGSLSYGYTFGSGTRLTVV.

The chain uses TRBV5-4 and TRBJ2-7; tentative D call: TRBD1 (6 bases). In germline, CDR1 is SGHNT, CDR2 YYREEE (reference sequence). CDR3 length: 12 amino acids. V was clipped by 4 bases and J by 7 bases, with 12 bases between them. In DNA, the CDR3 is TGTGCCAGCAGCCAAGGACAGCTGGAGCAGTACTTC. This gives the protein CASSQGQLEQYF.

CDR3 in amino acids: CASSFGFLADQETQYF. The DNA of the CDR3 is TGTGCCAGCAGCTTTGGTTTTCTAGCGGATCAAGAGACCCAGTACTTC. This rearrangement joins TRBV5-4 to TRBJ2-5; 7 nucleotides line up with TRBD2. Germline lookup yields CDR1 SGHNT and CDR2 YYREEE (reference sequence). The CDR3 contains 16 residues. The V and J ends lost 2 bases and 2 bases, in that order; junction bases with no gene match: 9.

V usage is TRBV30 and J usage is TRBJ1-1; D gene unclear. Germline lookup yields CDR1 GTSNPN and CDR2 SVGIG (reference sequence). This CDR3 is 13 amino acids long. Trimming pared 0 bases from V and 6 bases from J, leaving 11 bases between. In DNA, the CDR3 is TGTGCCTGGAGTGTTTTGGGGAGATCTGAAGCTTTCTTT. It specifies CAWSVLGRSEAFF.

The chain carries TRBV14 and TRBJ2-2, with 8 bases fitting TRBD2. The length of the CDR3 is 16 residues. The germline V gene encodes CDR1 SGHDN and CDR2 FVKESK. J gave up 6 bases and V 3 bases, and 9 bases lay outside the gene matches. The DNA for the CDR3 is TGTGCCAGCAGCCAGGTGGCGGGAGGATTAGCCGGGGAGCTGTTTTTT. The encoded protein is CASSQVAGGLAGELFF.

The chain is built from TRBV2 and TRBJ1-5, with D tentatively TRBD1 (5 bases). Germline V CDR1 and CDR2: SNHLY, FYNNEI. The CDR3 length is 16 residues. The germline V and J ends were trimmed by 7 bases and 1 base, with 17 bases remaining between them. CDR3 sequence (DNA): TGTGCCAGCACGGAGCAGGGTGGTGAGAGCAATCAGCCCCAGCATTTT. Protein: CASTEQGGESNQPQHF.

The V and J genes are TRBV4-3 and TRBJ2-3, with a tentative D call TRBD2 (5 bases). CDR3 length: 16 amino acids. The germline V gene has CDR1 LGHNA and CDR2 YSLEER. Between the trimmed V and J ends, which lost 0 bases and 5 bases, there was a span of 15 bases. The CDR3, as DNA: TGCGCCAGCAGCCAAGAGCGGGCGAGGACCCTAGATACGCAGTATTTT. This translates into CASSQERARTLDTQYF.

The gene calls are TRBV5-3 and TRBJ1-3; D perhaps matches TRBD1 (5 bases). TRBV5-3 is annotated as an ORF whose role is uncertain. V lost 10 bases and J 4 bases, leaving 9 bases between the germline ends. This CDR3 is 11 amino acids long. CDR3 coding DNA: TGTGCCTCACCAGGGGGAAACACCATATATTTT. It specifies CASPGGNTIYF.

The chain recombines TRBV6-1 with TRBJ2-5; no reliable D call. Germline V lookup: CDR1 MNHNS, CDR2 SASEGT. This CDR3 region has 13 residues. V lost 3 bases and J lost 4, with 9 bases in between. The CDR3 spells CASSDLVPETQYF. The CDR3 DNA sequence: TGTGCCAGCAGTGATTTAGTCCCAGAGACCCAGTACTTC.

The chain employs TRBV18 and TRBJ2-1; a weak D match, TRBD2 (6 bases). V was pared by 4 bases and J by 10 bases, with 11 bases between. The germline V gene encodes CDR1 KGHSH and CDR2 LQKENI. This CDR3 comprises 12 residues. The CDR3, as DNA: TGTGCCAGCTCACAGACCGGAGGGGAGCAGTTCTTC. Protein: CASSQTGGEQFF.

The chain employs TRBV28 and TRBJ2-7; no definite D call. Trimming shortened V by 5 bases and J by 4 bases, and 12 bases separated the two germline ends. Germline V gene sequence: CDR1 MDHEN, CDR2 SYDVKM. The CDR3 covers 13 residues. CDR3 nucleotides: TGTGCCAGCAGTCCCCCCCCGTTTTACGAGCAGTACTTC. Encoded protein: CASSPPPFYEQYF.

The chain carries TRBV6-5 and TRBJ2-2; TRBD2 agrees at 10 bases. This CDR3 is built from 15 residues. V lost 5 bases to trimming and J lost 4 bases; unmatched junction nucleotides: 4. Per the germline V gene, CDR1 is MNHEY and CDR2 is SVGAGI. CDR3 residues: CASSQREGGTGELFF. The CDR3 bases are TGTGCCAGCAGTCAGCGGGAGGGGGGCACCGGGGAGCTGTTTTTT.

CDR3 in amino acids: CASSGGNRTEAFF. For the CDR3, the DNA is TGTGCCAGCAGCGGCGGCAACCGGACTGAAGCTTTCTTT. The chain employs TRBV9 and TRBJ1-1; D call uncertain. CDR3 length: 13 residues. Germline V CDR1 and CDR2: SGDLS, YYNGEE. V was shortened by 3 bases and J by 5 bases, with 11 bases between the two germline ends.

The CDR3 DNA sequence: TGTGCCAGCAGCTTTCAGGGTAACGAGCAGTTCTTC. Residues: CASSFQGNEQFF. The chain combines TRBV7-9 with TRBJ2-1, with a tentative D call TRBD1 (5 bases). Germline assignment: CDR1 SEHNR and CDR2 FQNEAQ (reference sequence). This CDR3 contains 12 residues. V lost 3 bases, J lost 10 bases, and 10 bases lay in between.

The chain recombines TRBV27 with TRBJ1-5, with 8 bases aligning to TRBD1. CDR3 length: 17 residues. V was pared by 0 bases and J by 1 base, with 5 bases of the junction left unmatched. Per germline, CDR1 MNHEY and CDR2 SMNVEV (reference sequence). This CDR3 reads CASSLSSGQASNQPQHF. The CDR3 DNA reads as TGTGCCAGCAGTTTATCGTCGGGACAGGCCAGCAATCAGCCCCAGCATTTT.